Following are 13 T cell receptor beta chains from one sample sequenced in a study of T cell repertoires in cytomegalovirus infection. TCRdb recomputed calls from the reads with MiXCR, one row per CDR3 protein. The sample yields approximately 500,000 distinct CDR3 sequences, 30% to 40% seen once. Antigens for these TCRs are unknown. The source was cultured PBMCs, collected from culture after CMV antigen stimulation. These receptors originate from a human donor in good health (CMV status not recorded). Some clones in this sample may be carry-over from other donors' samples.

This sequence joins TRBV6-5 and TRBJ2-1; D is possibly TRBD1 (6 bases). This CDR3 has 15 residues. Deletions cut 6 bases from V and 4 bases from J, with 16 bases between. The germline CDR1 and CDR2 sequences are MNHEY and SVGAGI. CDR3 region: CASRFSGTPYNEQFF. The CDR3 region has the DNA TGTGCCAGCAGATTTTCCGGGACACCATACAATGAGCAGTTCTTC.

This clonotype was counted only a few times. The chain uses TRBV19 and TRBJ2-1; 7 bases are shared with TRBD1. The CDR3 is 14 residues long. The ends lost 8 bases at V and 1 base at J; junction bases unmatched: 5. Germline lookup yields CDR1 LNHDA and CDR2 SQIVND (reference sequence). The CDR3 protein is CASQPDRSYNEQFF. The CDR3 bases are TGTGCCAGTCAACCGGACAGGTCCTACAATGAGCAGTTCTTC.

This chain uses TRBV12-3 or TRBV12-4 with TRBJ2-7, with D possibly being TRBD2 (5 bases). V gave up 5 bases and J gave up 6 bases, with 8 bases separating them. The CDR3 runs 11 residues. This CDR3 is CASSIGLEQYF. The CDR3 DNA sequence: TGTGCCAGCAGTATAGGACTCGAGCAGTACTTC.

This clonotype was seen more than once but under ten times. This chain links TRBV19 with TRBJ1-6; 7 nucleotides match TRBD1. The CDR3 sequence is 15 residues long. V shed 5 bases and J 7 bases; nucleotides not matched to a gene: 8. The germline V gene has CDR1 LNHDA and CDR2 SQIVND (reference sequence). CDR3 nucleotides: TGTGCCAGTAGTGACCGCACAGGGGCGAATTCACCCCTCCACTTT. This sequence encodes CASSDRTGANSPLHF.

A few counts support this clonotype. The rearrangement links TRBV29-1 to TRBJ2-3; D is unresolved. The CDR3 has 13 residues. V was trimmed by 6 bases and J by 4 bases, leaving 14 bases between them. Germline-derived CDR1 and CDR2 are SQVTM and ANQGSEA. The CDR3 DNA sequence: TGCAGCGTCAACGGAATCGAGGCAGATACGCAGTATTTT. The encoded protein is CSVNGIEADTQYF.

This clonotype occurred a few times. V is TRBV6-2 or TRBV6-3 and J is TRBJ2-5, with 9 bases aligning to TRBD1. The CDR3 sequence is 21 residues long. J was trimmed by 5 bases and V by 6 bases; bases with no gene match: 28. Germline lookup yields CDR1 MNHEY and CDR2 SVGEGT. DNA of the CDR3: TGTGCCAGCAGATACCAGAGACAGGGGGGAACTGAGCGGGAACCGACGGAGACCCAGTACTTC. Amino acid sequence: CASRYQRQGGTEREPTETQYF.

The chain has TRBV6-4 and TRBJ2-3; 12 bases map to TRBD2. The V and J ends lost 0 bases and 5 bases, in that order; junction bases with no gene match: 6. CDR1 is MRHNA and CDR2 is SNTAGT in the germline V gene. The CDR3 sequence is 17 residues long. CDR3 in amino acids: CASSDSTSGSRVDTQYF. CDR3 nucleotides: TGTGCCAGCAGTGACTCGACTAGCGGGAGCCGGGTAGATACGCAGTATTTT.

This clonotype was recorded only once. V usage is TRBV14 and J usage is TRBJ2-1; tentatively, D is TRBD2 (6 bases). V lost 1 base to trimming and J lost 7 bases, with 17 bases between them. Per the germline V gene, CDR1 is SGHDN and CDR2 is FVKESK. The CDR3 covers 16 residues. The CDR3 is CASSQVEGGPSNEQFF. For the CDR3, the DNA is TGTGCCAGCAGCCAAGTAGAAGGAGGGCCATCGAATGAGCAGTTCTTC.

This chain uses TRBV4-3 with TRBJ2-5, with 12 bases fitting TRBD2. With V trimmed by 3 bases and J by 3 bases, 5 bases remained unmatched. CDR3 length: 16 residues. Germline V CDR1 and CDR2: LGHNA, YSLEER. The CDR3 loop is CASSHSSGRGEETQYF. In DNA form, the CDR3 reads TGCGCCAGCAGCCATTCTAGCGGGAGGGGGGAAGAGACCCAGTACTTC.

The V gene is TRBV6-4, the J gene TRBJ2-3; 9 bases are shared with TRBD2. CDR3 length equals 16 residues. V dropped 6 bases and J dropped 3; count of bases not matched to a gene: 10. Germline V gene data show CDR1 as MRHNA and CDR2 as SNTAGT. This CDR3 reads CASRPMRTSVTDTQYF. The CDR3 DNA reads as TGTGCCAGCAGACCCATGAGGACTAGCGTAACAGATACGCAGTATTTT.

The chain uses TRBV7-2 and TRBJ1-6, with TRBD1 identical over 9 bases. CDR3 length: 19 amino acids. Germline CDR1 reads SGHTA; CDR2 reads FQGNSA. The ends lost 5 bases at V and 0 bases at J; junction bases unmatched: 11. The CDR3 here is CASSPDRQGGSSYNSPLHF. Written as DNA, the CDR3 is TGTGCCAGCAGCCCCGATAGACAGGGGGGGAGCTCCTATAATTCACCCCTCCACTTT.

The chain employs TRBV6-1 and TRBJ2-1; D is unclear. The germline V gene has CDR1 MNHNS and CDR2 SASEGT. This CDR3 contains 12 residues. Trimming took off 5 bases at V and 7 bases at J, with 9 bases between the two ends. The CDR3: CASSLQINEQFF. The CDR3 DNA follows: TGTGCCAGCAGTCTCCAGATAAATGAGCAGTTCTTC.

Here the CDR3 DNA reads TGTGCCATCAATCCCGGGACAGAAAACACTGAAGCTTTCTTT. It yields the protein CAINPGTENTEAFF. This rearrangement joins TRBV10-3 to TRBJ1-1, with TRBD1 matching 7 bases. The CDR3 loop spans 14 amino acids. J was trimmed by 2 bases and V by 7 bases; bases with no gene match: 7. CDR1 is ENHRY and CDR2 is SYGVKD in the germline V gene.